This entry concerns a single TCR beta chain. What it recognizes is unknown. The data originate from a study of naive CD8 T cells in extremely preterm neonates. Study-level points and caveats: Preterm neonates had significantly lower iChao1 richness than other age groups.

Using immunoSEQ multiplex PCR, the repertoire was profiled, and TCRdb retains in-frame clones only, with some absent. The sample includes a few thousand clones, approximately 96% of them seen just once. Germline V gene data show CDR1 as SGHVS and CDR2 as FQNEAQ. This CDR3 comprises 13 residues. The material sequenced was naive CD8+ T cells from blood. This TCR derives from a human donor in good health. The chain uses TRBV7-8 and TRBJ2-5, with D perhaps TRBD1 (6 bases). The end of the DNA is better explained by TRBJ2-7, so the J call may be wrong. The CDR3 protein is CASSGDKNYEQYF. In DNA, the CDR3 is TGTGCCAGCAGCGGGGACAAGAACTACGAGCAGTACTTC.